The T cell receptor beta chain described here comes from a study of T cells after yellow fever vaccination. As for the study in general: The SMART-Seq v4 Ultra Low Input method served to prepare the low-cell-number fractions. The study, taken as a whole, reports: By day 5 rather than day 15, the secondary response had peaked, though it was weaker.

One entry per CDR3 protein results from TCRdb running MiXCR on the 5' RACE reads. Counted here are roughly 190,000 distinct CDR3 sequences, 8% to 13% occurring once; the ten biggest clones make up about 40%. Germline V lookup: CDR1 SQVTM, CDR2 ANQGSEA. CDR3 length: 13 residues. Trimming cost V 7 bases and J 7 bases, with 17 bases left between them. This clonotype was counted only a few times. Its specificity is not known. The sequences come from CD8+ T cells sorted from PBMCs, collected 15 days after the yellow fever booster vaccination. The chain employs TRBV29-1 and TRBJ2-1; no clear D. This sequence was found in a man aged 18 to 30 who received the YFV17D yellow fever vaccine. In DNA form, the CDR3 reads TGCAGCGCAAACGGGCCCCAAGAGAATGAGCAGTTCTTC. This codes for CSANGPQENEQFF.